This TCR beta chain was recorded in a study of blood T cell repertoires in COVID-19. Generated by immunoSEQ multiplex PCR, the TCRdb table keeps only in-frame clones and is missing some. Found here are around 330,000 clones, around 85% of them singletons; the top ten hold 1.9%. At least ten counts were recorded for this clone. The germline gives CDR1 SEHNR, CDR2 FQNEAQ (reference sequence). Trimming removed 5 bases at V and 10 bases at J, with 12 bases between. This CDR3 comprises 13 residues. The TCR comes from a woman aged 25-40 years who had been exposed to COVID-19. Sequenced sample: PBMCs or T cells enriched from blood (not recorded which). The chain links TRBV7-9 to TRBJ1-6; no clear D gene. The CDR3 coding sequence is TGTGCCAGCAGCAAAGTCACAGACTCACCCCTCCACTTT. Translated, it gives CASSKVTDSPLHF.